Shown below are 12 T cell receptor delta chains from a single sample sequenced in a study of Vδ1+ human thymocytes. What these receptors recognize is not known. Study findings and constraints: In the thymus, TRG and TRD repertoires looked highly polyclonal with Gaussian CDR3 lengths.

Sequences come from RNA converted to cDNA by reverse transcription. The CDR3 regions were amplified by multiplex PCR from V-gene primers to a constant-region primer. TCRdb re-analyzed the multiplex PCR reads via CATT. Of 20,000 to 25,000 delta-chain clones listed, 29% are singletons. The sequenced sample consisted of Vdelta1+ gamma-delta thymocytes from the thymus. The sample's subset: FACS-sorted CD3+ TCRalphabeta- TCRVdelta1+ TCRVdelta2- thymocytes. Receptors originate from a boy under two years old who had congenital heart surgery.

V gene TRDV1 combines with J gene TRDJ1; unclear D gene. CDR1 is TSWWSYY and CDR2 is QGS in the germline V gene. The ends were cut back, 3 bases at V and 1 base at J, with 12 bases in the middle. The CDR3 is 15 residues long. The CDR3 here is CALGDYKSGTDKLIF. In DNA, the CDR3 is TGTGCTCTTGGGGACTATAAATCAGGCACCGATAAACTCATCTTT.

On this clone itself: A much larger clone lies one base from this, so it may be a read error. The sample holds other DNA sequences that translate to the same CDR3. This chain joins TRDV1 and TRDJ1; D perhaps matches TRDD2 (6 bases). CDR1 is TSWWSYY, CDR2 QGS, per germline. The CDR3 consists of 21 residues. The CDR3 protein is CALGENILLGDTPSYTDKLIF. The CDR3 coding sequence is TGTGCCCTTGGGGAAAATATCCTACTCGGGGACACCCCGTCGTACACCGATAAACTCATCTTT.

This clone was found a few times. The chain combines TRDV1 with TRDJ1, with 7 bases identical to TRDD3. The junction had 14 bases not matched to a gene; V was cut back by 1 base and J by 0 bases. CDR1 TSWWSYY and CDR2 QGS come from the germline V gene. This CDR3 contains 19 residues. Here the CDR3 DNA reads TGTGCTCTTGGGGAACGAGGACGACTGGGGCCTAAGGACACCGATAAACTCATCTTT. Its translation is CALGERGRLGPKDTDKLIF.

This clone has a handful of counts. The rearrangement joins TRDV1 to TRDJ1, with TRDD3 matching 12 bases. The CDR3 length is 21 residues. V shed 8 bases and J 2 bases; nucleotides not matched to a gene: 24. Germline CDR1 TSWWSYY, CDR2 QGS. CDR3 amino acids: CALRIWKPPAGGYAGTDKLIF. Here the CDR3 DNA reads TGTGCTCTTAGGATATGGAAACCCCCTGCTGGGGGATACGCGGGGACCGATAAACTCATCTTT.

The chain links TRDV1 to TRDJ1; possibly TRDD3 for D (5 bases). V gave up 0 bases and J gave up 3 bases, with 8 bases separating them. CDR1 is TSWWSYY and CDR2 is QGS in the germline V gene. The CDR3 consists of 14 residues. The CDR3: CALGELPIPDKLIF. DNA of the CDR3: TGTGCTCTTGGGGAACTTCCGATACCCGATAAACTCATCTTT.

V gene TRDV1 combines with J gene TRDJ1; 9 bases agree with TRDD3. The CDR3 has 17 residues. The V gene's germline CDR1 is TSWWSYY and CDR2 QGS. V shed 6 bases and J 4 bases; nucleotides not matched to a gene: 15. CDR3 protein: CALGAIPWGISGDKLIF. DNA for the CDR3: TGTGCTCTTGGCGCTATTCCGTGGGGGATAAGCGGCGATAAACTCATCTTT.

Concerning this clone itself: A read error may produce the germline difference seen at one junction end. This sample includes further DNA sequences coding for the same CDR3. The chain employs TRDV1 and TRDJ1; D is perhaps TRDD3 (6 bases). Germline CDR1 and CDR2: TSWWSYY and QGS. CDR3 length: 19 residues. The CDR3 nucleotides read TGTGCACTTGGGGAAGTCAATCCCGCTCGGGGATCGGACCGTGATAAACTCATCTTT. It is translated as CALGEVNPARGSDRDKLIF.

About this clone: The sample holds other DNA sequences that translate to the same CDR3. J is TRDJ1 and V is TRDV1; TRDD3 matches 12 bases. Losses at the gene ends were 4 bases for V and 0 bases for J; bases not matched to a gene: 21. The V gene's germline CDR1 is TSWWSYY and CDR2 QGS. The length of the CDR3 is 22 residues. DNA for the CDR3: TGTGCTCTTGGGGTTCCTAGTTCCCATTCTACTGGGGGATACCTGTACACCGATAAACTCATCTTT. Protein product: CALGVPSSHSTGGYLYTDKLIF.

This chain joins TRDV1 and TRDJ1; D is possibly TRDD3 (5 bases). This CDR3 comprises 15 residues. Trimming removed 6 bases at V and 0 bases at J, with 14 bases between. Germline CDR1 reads TSWWSYY; CDR2 reads QGS. CDR3 protein: CALGRGEDYTDKLIF. CDR3 sequence (DNA): TGTGCTCTTGGTCGAGGGGAGGATTACACCGATAAACTCATCTTT.

This chain links TRDV1 with TRDJ1; D gene ambiguous. The CDR3 runs 11 residues. Per germline, CDR1 TSWWSYY and CDR2 QGS. V lost 7 bases and J lost 1, with 4 bases in between. In DNA form, the CDR3 reads TGTGCTCTTGTAAGCACCGATAAACTCATCTTT. It is translated as CALVSTDKLIF.

The V gene is TRDV1, the J gene TRDJ1, with 10 nucleotides matching TRDD3. CDR1 and CDR2 from the germline V gene are TSWWSYY and QGS. V was pared by 5 bases and J by 2 bases, with 29 bases of the junction left unmatched. The CDR3 totals 23 residues. This CDR3 reads CALGTTGSHPHCTGGCLTDKLIF. The CDR3 bases are TGTGCTCTTGGGACCACCGGATCCCACCCCCACTGTACTGGGGGATGTTTAACCGATAAACTCATCTTT.

V and J are TRDV1 and TRDJ1; tentatively, D is TRDD2 or TRDD3 (9 bases each). Between the trimmed V and J ends, which lost 2 bases and 0 bases, there was a span of 43 bases. This CDR3 is 26 amino acids long. From germline, CDR1 is TSWWSYY and CDR2 QGS. DNA for the CDR3: TGTGCTCTTGGGGAATCAGACCTTCCTACGAGTAGAAACAAGGGGGATACATTCATGTACACCGATAAACTCATCTTT. This codes for CALGESDLPTSRNKGDTFMYTDKLIF.